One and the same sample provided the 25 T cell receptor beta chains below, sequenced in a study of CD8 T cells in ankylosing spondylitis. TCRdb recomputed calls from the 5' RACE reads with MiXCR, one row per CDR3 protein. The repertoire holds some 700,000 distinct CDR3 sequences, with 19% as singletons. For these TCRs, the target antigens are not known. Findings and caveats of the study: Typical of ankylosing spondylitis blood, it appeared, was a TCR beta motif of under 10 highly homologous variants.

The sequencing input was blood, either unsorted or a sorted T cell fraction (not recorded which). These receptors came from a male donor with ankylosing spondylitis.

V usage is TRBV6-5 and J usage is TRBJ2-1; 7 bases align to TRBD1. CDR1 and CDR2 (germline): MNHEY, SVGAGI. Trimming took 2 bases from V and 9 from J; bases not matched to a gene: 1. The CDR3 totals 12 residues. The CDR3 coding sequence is TGTGCCAGCAGTTACCAGGGGGTTGAGCAGTTCTTC. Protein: CASSYQGVEQFF.

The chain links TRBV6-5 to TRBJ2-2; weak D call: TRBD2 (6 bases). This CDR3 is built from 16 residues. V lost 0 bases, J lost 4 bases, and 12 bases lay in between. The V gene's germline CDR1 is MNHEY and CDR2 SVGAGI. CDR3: CASSYSVWRGTGELFF. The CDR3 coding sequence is TGTGCCAGCAGTTACTCGGTCTGGAGGGGCACCGGGGAGCTGTTTTTT.

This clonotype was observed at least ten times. CDR3 amino acids: CASSYGAGLHEQYF. CDR3 in DNA: TGTGCCAGCAGTTACGGGGCAGGCCTCCACGAGCAGTACTTC. V gene TRBV6-5 combines with J gene TRBJ2-7, with D possibly being TRBD1 (5 bases). The ends were cut back, 2 bases at V and 5 bases at J, with 13 bases in the middle. CDR3 length: 14 amino acids. Germline V gives CDR1 MNHEY, CDR2 SVGAGI.

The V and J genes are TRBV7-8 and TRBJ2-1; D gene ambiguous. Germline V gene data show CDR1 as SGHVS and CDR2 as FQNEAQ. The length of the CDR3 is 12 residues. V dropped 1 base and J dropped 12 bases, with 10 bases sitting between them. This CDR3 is CASSLGERTQFF. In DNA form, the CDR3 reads TGTGCCAGCAGCTTAGGTGAGAGAACGCAGTTCTTC.

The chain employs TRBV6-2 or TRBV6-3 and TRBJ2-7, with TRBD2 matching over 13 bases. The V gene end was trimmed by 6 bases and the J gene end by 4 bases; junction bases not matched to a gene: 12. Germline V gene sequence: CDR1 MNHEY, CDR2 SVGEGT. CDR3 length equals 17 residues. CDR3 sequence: CASRTPGLAGAGYEQYF. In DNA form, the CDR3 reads TGTGCCAGCAGAACCCCCGGACTAGCGGGAGCGGGTTACGAGCAGTACTTC.

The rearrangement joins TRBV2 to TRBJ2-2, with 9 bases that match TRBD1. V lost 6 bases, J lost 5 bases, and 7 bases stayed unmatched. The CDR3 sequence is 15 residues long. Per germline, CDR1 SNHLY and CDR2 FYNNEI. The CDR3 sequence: CASRPDRGRTGELFF. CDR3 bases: TGTGCCAGCAGGCCGGACAGGGGCAGGACCGGGGAGCTGTTTTTT.

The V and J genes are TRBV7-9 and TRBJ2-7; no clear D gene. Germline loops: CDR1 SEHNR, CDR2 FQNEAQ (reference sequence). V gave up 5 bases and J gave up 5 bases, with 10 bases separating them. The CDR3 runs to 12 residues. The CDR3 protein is CASSPDDDEQYF. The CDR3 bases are TGTGCCAGCAGCCCCGACGACGACGAGCAGTACTTC.

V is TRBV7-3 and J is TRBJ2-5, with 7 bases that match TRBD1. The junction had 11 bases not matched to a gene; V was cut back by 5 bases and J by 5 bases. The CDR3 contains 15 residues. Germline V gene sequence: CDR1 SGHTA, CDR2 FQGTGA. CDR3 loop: CASSPTGALGETQYF. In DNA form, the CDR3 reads TGTGCCAGCAGCCCTACAGGGGCCTTGGGGGAGACCCAGTACTTC.

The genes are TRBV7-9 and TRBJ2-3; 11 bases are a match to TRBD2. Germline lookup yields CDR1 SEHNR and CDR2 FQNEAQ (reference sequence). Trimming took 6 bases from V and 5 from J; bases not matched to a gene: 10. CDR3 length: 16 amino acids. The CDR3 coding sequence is TGTGCCAGCAGAACCTCTAGCGGGGGGCAGGAAGATACGCAGTATTTT. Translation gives CASRTSSGGQEDTQYF.

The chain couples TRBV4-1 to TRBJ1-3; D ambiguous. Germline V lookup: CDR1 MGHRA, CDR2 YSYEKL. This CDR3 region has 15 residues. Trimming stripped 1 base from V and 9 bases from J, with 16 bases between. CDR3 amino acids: CASSQGVLGPSTIYF. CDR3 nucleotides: TGCGCCAGCAGCCAAGGAGTTCTGGGCCCCAGCACCATATATTTT.

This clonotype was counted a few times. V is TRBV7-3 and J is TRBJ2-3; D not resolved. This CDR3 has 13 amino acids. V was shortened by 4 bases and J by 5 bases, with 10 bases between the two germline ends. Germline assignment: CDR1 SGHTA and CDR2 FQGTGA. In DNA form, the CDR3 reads TGTGCCAGCAGCTCCCGAAATAAAGATACGCAGTATTTT. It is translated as CASSSRNKDTQYF.

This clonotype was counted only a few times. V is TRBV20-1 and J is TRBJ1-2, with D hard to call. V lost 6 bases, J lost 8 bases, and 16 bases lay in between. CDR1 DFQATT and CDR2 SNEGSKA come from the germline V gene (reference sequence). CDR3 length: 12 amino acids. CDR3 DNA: TGCAGTGCCCAACCCCCCAACACGGGCTACACCTTC. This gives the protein CSAQPPNTGYTF.

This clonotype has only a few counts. This chain's CDR3 is CASRTLDRANTEAFF. The DNA of the CDR3 is TGCGCCAGCCGGACTTTGGACAGGGCTAACACTGAAGCTTTCTTT. This rearrangement joins TRBV4-1 to TRBJ1-1; 8 bases match TRBD1. The CDR3 totals 15 residues. CDR1 MGHRA and CDR2 YSYEKL come from the germline V gene. Unmatched junction bases numbered 10, after V lost 8 bases and J lost 2 bases.

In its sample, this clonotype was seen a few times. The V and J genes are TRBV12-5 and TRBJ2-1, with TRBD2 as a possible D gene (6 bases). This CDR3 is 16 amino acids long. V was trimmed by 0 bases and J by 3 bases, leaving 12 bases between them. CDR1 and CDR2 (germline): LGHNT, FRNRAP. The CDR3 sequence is CASGLVLTGDYNEQFF. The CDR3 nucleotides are TGTGCTAGTGGTTTGGTTCTTACGGGGGACTACAATGAGCAGTTCTTC.

For the CDR3, the DNA is TGCAGTGCGACGGACAGTGAGGGGATGAGAGAGGCCCAGCATTTT. Protein sequence: CSATDSEGMREAQHF. The chain couples TRBV20-1 to TRBJ1-5, with a weak D call TRBD1 (6 bases). The CDR3 loop spans 15 amino acids. Germline values: CDR1 DFQATT, CDR2 SNEGSKA (reference sequence). The V and J ends lost 6 bases and 11 bases respectively, with 26 bases between them.

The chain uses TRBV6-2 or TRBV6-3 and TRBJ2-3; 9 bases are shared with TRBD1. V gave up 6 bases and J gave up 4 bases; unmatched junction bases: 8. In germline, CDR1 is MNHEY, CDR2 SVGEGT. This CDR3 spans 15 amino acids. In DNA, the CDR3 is TGTGCCAGCAGACCCGGGACAGGGTGGGCAGATACGCAGTATTTT. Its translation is CASRPGTGWADTQYF.

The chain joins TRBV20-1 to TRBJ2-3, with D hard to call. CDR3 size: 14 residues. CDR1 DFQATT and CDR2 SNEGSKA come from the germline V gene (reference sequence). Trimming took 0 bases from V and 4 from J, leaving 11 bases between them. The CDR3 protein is CSARDRRSSDTQYF. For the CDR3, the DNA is TGCAGTGCTAGAGATCGTCGTTCCTCAGATACGCAGTATTTT.

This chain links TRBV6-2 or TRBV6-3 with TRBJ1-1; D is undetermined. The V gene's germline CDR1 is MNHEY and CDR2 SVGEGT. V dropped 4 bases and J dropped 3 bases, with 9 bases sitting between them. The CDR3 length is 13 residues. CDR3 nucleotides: TGTGCCAGCAGTTCCCACACCGACACTGAAGCTTTCTTT. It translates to CASSSHTDTEAFF.

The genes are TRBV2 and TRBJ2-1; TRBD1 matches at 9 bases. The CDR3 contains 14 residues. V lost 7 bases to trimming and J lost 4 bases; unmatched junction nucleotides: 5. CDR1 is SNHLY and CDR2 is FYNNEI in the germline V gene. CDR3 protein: CASTGTGTYNEQFF. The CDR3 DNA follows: TGTGCCAGCACTGGGACAGGGACTTACAATGAGCAGTTCTTC.

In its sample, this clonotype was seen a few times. As DNA, the CDR3 is TGTGCCAGCAGCCCATTAGGACGTGAAGCTTTCTTT. Translated, it gives CASSPLGREAFF. The chain couples TRBV28 to TRBJ1-1; no clear D gene. Germline V lookup: CDR1 MDHEN, CDR2 SYDVKM. V dropped 6 bases and J dropped 7 bases, with 12 bases sitting between them. This CDR3 comprises 12 residues.

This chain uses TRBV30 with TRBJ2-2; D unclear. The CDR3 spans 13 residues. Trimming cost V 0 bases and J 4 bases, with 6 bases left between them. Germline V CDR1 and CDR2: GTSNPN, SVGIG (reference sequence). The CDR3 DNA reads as TGTGCCTGGAGTGTCACAGCCACCGGGGAGCTGTTTTTT. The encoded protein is CAWSVTATGELFF. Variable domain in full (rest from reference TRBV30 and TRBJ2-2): SQTIHQWPATLVQPVGSPLSLECTVEGTSNPNLYWYRQAAGRGLQLLFYSVGIGQISSEVPQNLSASRPQDRQFILSSKKLLLSDSGFYLCAWSVTATGELFFGEGSRLTVL.

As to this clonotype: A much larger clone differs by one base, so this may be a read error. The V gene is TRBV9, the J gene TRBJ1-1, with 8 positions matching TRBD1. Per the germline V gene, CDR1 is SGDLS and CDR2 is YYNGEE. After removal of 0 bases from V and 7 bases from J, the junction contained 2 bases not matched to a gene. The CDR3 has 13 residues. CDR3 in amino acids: CASSVAGGNEAFF. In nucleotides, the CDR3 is TGTGCCAGCAGCGTAGCAGGGGGCAATGAAGCTTTCTTT.

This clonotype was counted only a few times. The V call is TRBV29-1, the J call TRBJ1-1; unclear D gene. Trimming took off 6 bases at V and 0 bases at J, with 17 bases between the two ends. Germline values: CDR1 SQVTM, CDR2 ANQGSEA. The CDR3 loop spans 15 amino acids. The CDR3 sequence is CSVTAGVFMNTEAFF. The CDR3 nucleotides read TGCAGCGTGACCGCCGGCGTATTTATGAACACTGAAGCTTTCTTT.

CDR3 region: CASSLEVAGYKFF. The CDR3, as DNA: TGTGCCAGCAGCTTAGAGGTAGCGGGATATAAGTTCTTC. The V gene is TRBV7-2, the J gene TRBJ2-1, with 8 bases that match TRBD2. V lost 1 base to trimming and J lost 14 bases; unmatched junction nucleotides: 7. CDR3 length: 13 amino acids. Germline V gene sequence: CDR1 SGHTA, CDR2 FQGNSA.

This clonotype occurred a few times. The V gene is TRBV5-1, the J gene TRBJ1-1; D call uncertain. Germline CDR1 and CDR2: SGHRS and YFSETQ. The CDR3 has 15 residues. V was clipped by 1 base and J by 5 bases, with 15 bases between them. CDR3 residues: CASSLLTTGETEAFF. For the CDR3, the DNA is TGCGCCAGCAGCTTGTTGACCACCGGTGAAACTGAAGCTTTCTTT. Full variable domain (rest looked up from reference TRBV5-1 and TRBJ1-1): KAGVTQTPRYLIKTRGQQVTLSCSPISGHRSVSWYQQTPGQGLQFLFEYFSETQRNKGNFPGRFSGRQFSNSRSEMNVSTLELGDSALYLCASSLLTTGETEAFFGQGTRLTVV.